Each of the 3 T cell receptor beta chains below was sequenced from the same sample in a study of beta chain features in type 1 diabetes. What was sequenced were expressed TCRB transcripts, since all of the isolated RNA had been reverse transcribed. Clones were read by immunoSEQ multiplex PCR, and TCRdb kept only the in-frame ones, dropping some. The repertoire holds approximately 150,000 clones, 10% seen once, with roughly 1.4% in the top ten. The sample consisted of naive CD4+ T cells from blood. The origin of the receptors is a man between 18 and 29 years old in good health.

The chain uses TRBV7-9 and TRBJ2-3; tentative D call: TRBD1 (6 bases). Germline CDR1 is SEHNR and CDR2 is FQNEAQ (reference sequence). Trimming cost V 6 bases and J 2 bases, with 12 bases left between them. This CDR3 spans 14 amino acids. CDR3 sequence reads: CASRSGADTDTQYF. The CDR3 DNA reads TGTGCCAGCAGATCAGGGGCAGACACAGATACGCAGTATTTT.

The V gene is TRBV10-3, the J gene TRBJ2-2; 9 bases are shared with TRBD1. This CDR3 contains 14 residues. Germline CDR1 and CDR2: ENHRY and SYGVKD. Losses at the gene ends were 7 bases for V and 5 bases for J; bases not matched to a gene: 5. In nucleotides, the CDR3 is TGTGCCATCAAAAGGACAGGGGAAACCGGGGAGCTGTTTTTT. Protein sequence: CAIKRTGETGELFF.

This clone was counted a few times. The genes are TRBV5-4 and TRBJ2-2; TRBD1 aligns across 9 bases. The CDR3 is 15 residues long. V shed 4 bases, J shed 4 bases, and the junction held 5 bases outside the gene matches. Germline CDR1 SGHNT, CDR2 YYREEE (reference sequence). The CDR3 here is CASSGTGSGTGELFF. CDR3 sequence (DNA): TGTGCCAGCAGCGGGACAGGGTCGGGCACCGGGGAGCTGTTTTTT.